The 18 T cell receptor beta chains given below trace back to one sample, sequenced in a study of tumor-infiltrating lymphocytes in primary liver carcinoma. The investigators made TCR beta cDNA from roughly 0.55 ug total RNA, using a constant-region primer. Library construction for TCR beta comprised three nested multiplex PCR rounds performed with slightly modified ARM-PCR. TRBV1-TRBV30 forward and Cbeta reverse primers drove the first two roughly 10-cycle rounds. MiXCR, run by TCRdb on the multiplex PCR reads, gives a single entry per CDR3 protein. The sample shows more than 95,000 distinct CDR3 sequences, roughly 80% of them seen only once. It was from roughly 20-30 mg of unsorted bulk tissue that RNA and DNA were co-extracted. The specimen was liver tumor tissue from sampling region 3. The sample's subset: tumor region T3, left-lateral pole. The receptors derive from a middle-aged man with primary liver carcinoma and hepatitis B virus infection.

The sample holds one count of this clonotype. The genes are TRBV6-1 and TRBJ2-7, with D uncertain. Trimming removed 10 bases at V and 1 base at J, with 11 bases between. Looked up from germline, CDR1 is MNHNS and CDR2 is SASEGT. The CDR3 loop spans 12 amino acids. As DNA, the CDR3 is TGTGCCACCACGCAGCTGTCCTACGAGCAGTACTTC. This translates into CATTQLSYEQYF.

The count of this clonotype is one. The chain recombines TRBV29-1 with TRBJ2-7, with D perhaps TRBD2 (6 bases). Germline CDR1 is SQVTM and CDR2 is ANQGSEA. The CDR3 covers 13 residues. Trimming shortened V by 4 bases and J by 4 bases, and 14 bases separated the two germline ends. CDR3 in amino acids: CSVAGTLPYEQYF. CDR3 nucleotides: TGCAGCGTTGCTGGGACTCTCCCATACGAGCAGTACTTC.

CDR3 nucleotide sequence: TGTGCCAGCAGTTCACAGGGCCGGGGCACAGATACGCAGTATTTT. This gives the protein CASSSQGRGTDTQYF. The chain joins TRBV6-1 to TRBJ2-3, with D possibly being TRBD1 (6 bases). The ends were cut back, 5 bases at V and 1 base at J, with 13 bases in the middle. The CDR3 has 15 residues. Germline V gene data show CDR1 as MNHNS and CDR2 as SASEGT.

Remarks on this clonotype: The CDR3 does not close with the conserved phenylalanine or tryptophan, likely indicating a read error. No DNA is shown, since the ends of the CDR3 on it are uncertain; the CDR3 is the one TCRdb lists. The genes are TRBV29-1 and TRBJ2-1; the D segment call TRBD2 is taken from the table without a DNA check. Counting both end residues, the CDR3 totals 15 amino acids. CDR1 and CDR2 from the germline V gene are SQVTM and ANQGSEA. This chain's CDR3 is CSVGLAEGFYNEEFC.

This clonotype is judged medium-sized. The J gene is TRBJ2-3, the V gene TRBV29-1; no clear D gene. Germline lookup yields CDR1 SQVTM and CDR2 ANQGSEA. The CDR3 consists of 11 residues. The CDR3 DNA reads as TGCGGCTTTGGGGGCACAGATACGCAGTATTTT. Residues: CGFGGTDTQYF.

A note on this clonotype: Since a much larger clone is just one base distant, this may be a read error. The chain is built from TRBV7-9 and TRBJ1-1, with 9 positions matching TRBD1. The germline CDR1 and CDR2 sequences are SEHNR and FQNEAQ (reference sequence). This CDR3 contains 16 residues. CDR3 sequence (DNA): TGTGTCAGCAGCCCCCCTACAGGGGGCGCGGGCACTGAAGCTTTCTTT. It yields the protein CVSSPPTGGAGTEAFF.

This chain joins TRBV15 and TRBJ2-1, with D possibly matching TRBD2 (6 bases). The CDR3 runs to 16 residues. V lost 6 bases to trimming and J lost 4 bases, with 19 bases between them. CDR1 is LNHNV, CDR2 YYDKDF, per germline (reference sequence). The CDR3 loop is CATRIRESHLYNEQFF. DNA of the CDR3: TGTGCCACCAGGATCCGGGAGTCCCACCTATACAATGAGCAGTTCTTC.

A note on this clonotype: Likely a read error: the CDR3 ends without its conserved phenylalanine or tryptophan. CDR3 sequence (DNA): TGCGCCAGCGGCCCGGAGACAGGTGAAGCTTTCTCT. This sequence encodes CASGPETGEAFS. The rearrangement links TRBV5-1 to TRBJ1-1; a weak D match, TRBD1 (6 bases). Trimming left V 7 bases short and J 7 bases short, with 14 bases between. Germline CDR1 SGHRS, CDR2 YFSETQ. This CDR3 contains 12 residues.

On this clonotype: The CDR3 carries no conserved terminal phenylalanine or tryptophan, so it likely arises from a read error. The DNA is left out, because the CDR3 cannot be placed on it with certainty; the CDR3 is given as TCRdb lists it. This chain joins TRBV5-4 and TRBJ2-7; TRBD2 is the table's D call and was not checked against the DNA. 12 amino acids form the CDR3, both terminal residues included. Germline V gene lookup returns CDR1 SGHNT and CDR2 YYREEE (reference sequence). The chain's CDR3 is CASSPPLGEQYS.

As regards this clonotype: The junction shows a germline mismatch at one end, possibly a read error. The rearrangement links TRBV12-3 or TRBV12-4 to TRBJ2-5; 7 nucleotides match TRBD1. This CDR3 has 13 amino acids. CDR3 sequence reads: CVSSLVQGKTQYF. For the CDR3, the DNA is TGTGTCAGCAGTTTGGTACAGGGGAAGACCCAGTACTTC.

This clonotype was counted ten times or more. This sequence joins TRBV6-6 and TRBJ1-5; 10 bases are a match to TRBD1. CDR3 size: 15 residues. The V gene end was trimmed by 2 bases and the J gene end by 6 bases; junction bases not matched to a gene: 4. Looked up from germline, CDR1 is MNHNY and CDR2 is SVGAGI (reference sequence). CDR3 amino acids: CASSYGQGDGQPQHF. The CDR3 DNA follows: TGTGCCAGCAGTTACGGACAGGGGGACGGTCAGCCCCAGCATTTT.

The V gene is TRBV19, the J gene TRBJ2-1, with 7 nucleotides matching TRBD2. The trim removed 5 bases at V and 3 bases at J, leaving 10 bases unmatched. Germline V gives CDR1 LNHDA, CDR2 SQIVND (reference sequence). The CDR3 covers 16 residues. The CDR3 DNA reads TGTGCCAGTAGTCCCGGGACTATCGGGCGCTACAATGAGCAGTTCTTC. Protein sequence: CASSPGTIGRYNEQFF.

CDR3 coding DNA: TGTGCCAGCAGCTTGAGTGCGCCACTTGGGAACATTCAGTACTTC. Translated: CASSLSAPLGNIQYF. This chain uses TRBV11-2 with TRBJ2-4; D not resolved. CDR1 and CDR2 from the germline V gene are SGHAT and FQNNGV. The V end lost 3 bases, the J end lost 7 bases, and 16 bases lay between the germline ends. The CDR3 runs 15 residues.

The gene calls are TRBV24-1 and TRBJ2-3, with no clear D. Germline V CDR1 and CDR2: KGHDR, SFDVKD. The CDR3 has 13 residues. V dropped 10 bases and J dropped 2 bases, with 12 bases sitting between them. CDR3 sequence: CATNDLYTDTQYF. CDR3 sequence (DNA): TGTGCCACTAATGATCTATACACAGATACGCAGTATTTT.

For this clonotype: The junction differs from germline at one of its ends, possibly a read error. This CDR3 is CASSSPQGRSLLHF. The CDR3 DNA reads as TGTGCCAGCAGTTCCCCCCAGGGCCGATCACTCCTCCACTTT. The rearrangement links TRBV28 to TRBJ1-6; perhaps TRBD1 as D (5 bases). CDR3 length equals 14 residues. Germline V gene sequence: CDR1 MDHEN, CDR2 SYDVKM.

As for this clonotype: Without the conserved terminal phenylalanine or tryptophan, this CDR3 likely stems from a read error. The chain links TRBV6-6 to TRBJ1-6; D is perhaps TRBD1 (6 bases). Germline V gives CDR1 MNHNY, CDR2 SVGAGI (reference sequence). This CDR3 is 15 amino acids long. V shed 5 bases and J shed 7 bases, with 15 bases lying between them. The CDR3 bases are TGTGCCAGCAGTCTGGGAATAGGGGGGAATTCACCCCTCCACCTT. Its protein product is CASSLGIGGNSPLHL.

Regarding this clonotype: Because it lacks the conserved phenylalanine or tryptophan at the end, this CDR3 is likely a read error. The genes are TRBV6-1 and TRBJ2-1, with 10 bases lining up with TRBD1. The germline CDR1 and CDR2 sequences are MNHNS and SASEGT. V was clipped by 3 bases and J by 6 bases; unmatched bases: 5. This CDR3 is 15 amino acids long. The CDR3 loop reads CASSEGTGEPNEQFL. CDR3 bases: TGTGCCAGCAGTGAGGGGACAGGGGAACCCAATGAGCAGTTCTTA.

This chain connects TRBV5-1 to TRBJ2-7; a possible D gene is TRBD2 (6 bases). The length of the CDR3 is 15 residues. Germline-derived CDR1 and CDR2 are SGHRS and YFSETQ. Trimming took 4 bases from V and 1 from J, leaving 15 bases between them. CDR3 nucleotides: TGCGCCAGCAGCGCATCCGGGAGACGGTCCTACGAGCAGTACTTC. Protein: CASSASGRRSYEQYF.